The T cell receptor beta chain under discussion was sequenced for a study of T cell changes during pregnancy in multiple sclerosis (dated by TCRdb to about 2019). Describing the broader study: Changes in the T cell repertoire over the course of pregnancy were examined in this study in women with multiple sclerosis.

Libraries were made using the immunoSEQ multiplex PCR assay. TCRdb stores this immuneACCESS table with in-frame sequences only. Part of the clones is absent; in the studies checked, under half of the shortfall reflects unresolved V genes, and no reason is known for the rest. Within this sample are some 20,000 clones, with about 90% of them counted one time only. 5% to 6.5% of the sample belongs to the ten largest clones. From the cysteine through the phenylalanine, the CDR3 covers 14 amino acids. CDR3 DNA only is kept here, 42 bases in frame from base 1. CDR1 and CDR2, looked up from the germline V gene (reference sequence), are MNHEY and SMNVEV. V is clipped by 2 bases and J by 4 bases, and the sequence between their germline boundaries is 9 bases long. This clone was detected once. The clone's antigen remains unknown. No quality values exist for individual bases; no much larger clone is one base distant.

The TCR sequence derives from a female donor in good health, enrolled as a control in a pregnancy study. The rearrangement combines TRBV27 with TRBJ1-5; perhaps TRBD1 is the D gene, with 5 bases matching. This material consisted of CD8+ T cells from peripheral blood mononuclear cells, taken after pregnancy. CDR3 reads: CASSLGTPNQPQHF. The nucleotide sequence is given as TGTGCCAGCAGTTTAGGGACTCCTAATCAGCCCCAGCATTTT.